This T cell receptor (beta chain) was sequenced for a study of cytomegalovirus exposure and HLA in healthy donors. PCR used 60 Vbeta primers and 13 Jbeta primers. Method: immunoSEQ multiplex PCR; TCRdb's copy keeps in-frame clones and lacks some. The repertoire holds more than 90,000 clones, with around 80% as singletons. V was shortened by 7 bases and J by 0 bases, with 15 bases between the two germline ends. CDR3 size: 15 residues. Germline V lookup: CDR1 SNHLY, CDR2 FYNNEI. The chain has TRBV2 and TRBJ1-1, with a tentative D call TRBD1 (6 bases). This TCR was sampled from a woman younger than 30 in good health and CMV-seropositive. The sequencing sample was made of PBMCs. The CDR3 DNA is TGTGCCAGCACCCTCGGACAGATCATGAACACTGAAGCTTTCTTT. Its translation is CASTLGQIMNTEAFF.